This is a list of T cell receptor beta chains from one sample in a study. One entry per CDR3 protein results from TCRdb running MiXCR on the 5' RACE reads. The table records fewer than 40,000 distinct CDR3 sequences, roughly a quarter of them present only once. Sequencing was carried out using memory CD4+ T cells sorted from blood. The receptors shown here come from a female donor with breast cancer. Each CDR3 is given with its conserved first and last residue. D genes are given only for firm matches. Size is omitted from some rows. Given values are once, few, many or a class for expanded clones.

v_gene	abundance	j_gene	d_gene	CDR3aa	CDR3nt
TRBV5-4	medium-sized	TRBJ2-1	TRBD2	CASSYPTSGDNEQFF	TGTGCCAGCAGTTATCCCACTAGCGGTGACAATGAGCAGTTCTTC
TRBV3-1	.	TRBJ2-7	TRBD2	CASSQGGGLAYWQYF	TGTGCCAGCAGCCAAGGGGGAGGACTAGCTTACTGGCAGTACTTC
TRBV7-9	.	TRBJ2-1	TRBD1	CASSWMTGGAIMDEQFF	TGTGCCAGCAGCTGGATGACAGGGGGCGCGATAATGGATGAGCAGTTCTTC
TRBV7-6	.	TRBJ2-3	TRBD2	CASSLAGGTDTQYF	TGTGCCAGCAGCTTAGCGGGAGGGACAGATACGCAGTATTTT
TRBV5-4	few	TRBJ2-5	TRBD1	CASSGPGQGQETQYF	TGTGCCAGCAGCGGACCGGGACAGGGCCAAGAGACCCAGTACTTC
TRBV3-1	.	TRBJ2-3	.	CASSQAQGLADTQYF	TGTGCCAGCAGCCAAGCCCAGGGGTTGGCAGATACGCAGTATTTT
TRBV28	.	TRBJ2-1	TRBD2	CASSLWTSGPYNEQFF	TGTGCCAGCAGTCTATGGACTAGCGGGCCCTACAATGAGCAGTTCTTC
TRBV15	.	TRBJ2-3	TRBD2	CATSPRGLAGATDTQYF	TGTGCCACCAGCCCCCGTGGACTAGCGGGGGCCACAGATACGCAGTATTTT
TRBV11-3	few	TRBJ2-1	TRBD2	CASSPFGSGSVRQFF	TGTGCCAGCAGTCCCTTTGGTAGCGGGAGTGTTCGGCAGTTCTTC
TRBV5-1	many	TRBJ2-7	.	CASSRGYEQYF	TGCGCCAGCAGCCGTGGGTACGAGCAGTACTTC